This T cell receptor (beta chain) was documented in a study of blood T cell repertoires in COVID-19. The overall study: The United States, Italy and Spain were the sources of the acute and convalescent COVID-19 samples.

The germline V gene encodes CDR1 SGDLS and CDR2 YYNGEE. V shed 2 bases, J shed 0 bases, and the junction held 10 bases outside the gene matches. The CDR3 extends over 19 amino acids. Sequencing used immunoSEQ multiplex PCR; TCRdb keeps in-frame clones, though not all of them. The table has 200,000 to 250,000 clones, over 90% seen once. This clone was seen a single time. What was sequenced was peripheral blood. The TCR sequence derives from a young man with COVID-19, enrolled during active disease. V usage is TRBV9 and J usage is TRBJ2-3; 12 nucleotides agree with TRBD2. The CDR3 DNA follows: TGTGCCAGCAGCGTCAGACTAGCGGGGGTCCCCACTAGCACAGATACGCAGTATTTT. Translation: CASSVRLAGVPTSTDTQYF.